This is a list of T cell receptor beta chains from one sample in a study of human T cells and chemical hapten exposure. TCRdb analysed the RACE reads with MiXCR anew, one entry per CDR3 protein. The table lists 340,000 or so distinct CDR3 sequences, roughly 6.9% of them singletons. The specimen comprised whole blood, sampled in connection with sensitization to the hapten diphenylcyclopropenone (DPC). All receptors come from a woman under 30 with alopecia areata. Some clones in this sample may be carry-over from other donors' samples. Each CDR3 is given with its conserved first and last residue. Each record gives: V gene, D gene, J gene, clone size, CDR3 protein, CDR3 DNA. A D gene is named only where the DNA matches it firmly. A clone size is listed for some rows: how often the clone was seen (once, few, many), or a class if it is expanded.

V: TRBV7-9; D: TRBD2; J: TRBJ2-7; size: -; CDR3: CASSPPGTSGGEQYF; DNA: TGTGCCAGCAGCCCCCCCGGGACTAGCGGGGGTGAGCAGTACTTC
V: TRBV7-9; D: -; J: TRBJ1-1; size: -; CDR3: CASSPGPEAFF; DNA: TGTGCCAGCAGCCCGGGTCCTGAAGCTTTCTTT
V: TRBV3-1; D: TRBD2; J: TRBJ2-2; size: -; CDR3: CASSQRGGLAATGELFF; DNA: TGTGCCAGCAGCCAAAGGGGCGGGCTAGCGGCCACCGGGGAGCTGTTTTTT
V: TRBV18; D: TRBD1; J: TRBJ1-1; size: few; CDR3: CASSRAGGGTEAFF; DNA: TGTGCCAGCTCACGCGCAGGGGGAGGCACTGAAGCTTTCTTT
V: TRBV6-5; D: -; J: TRBJ2-3; size: few; CDR3: CASQTVGTDTQYF; DNA: TGTGCCAGCCAAACAGTGGGCACAGATACGCAGTATTTT
V: TRBV20-1; D: TRBD2; J: TRBJ2-3; size: many; CDR3: CSARDTLAGDTDTQYF; DNA: TGCAGTGCTAGAGATACCCTAGCGGGTGATACAGATACGCAGTATTTT
V: TRBV29-1; D: TRBD1; J: TRBJ2-3; size: many; CDR3: CSVHFTGETDTQYF; DNA: TGCAGCGTTCACTTTACAGGGGAAACAGATACGCAGTATTTT
V: TRBV7-8; D: TRBD1; J: TRBJ2-7; size: many; CDR3: CASSTDRVSDEQYF; DNA: TGTGCCAGCAGCACGGACAGGGTGTCTGACGAGCAGTACTTC
V: TRBV12-3/TRBV12-4; D: -; J: TRBJ1-6; size: many; CDR3: CASSRQRGYNSPLHF; DNA: TGTGCCAGCAGCCGGCAACGGGGCTATAATTCACCCCTCCACTTT
V: TRBV5-5; D: -; J: TRBJ1-1; size: -; CDR3: CASSSRPETMNTEAFF; DNA: TGTGCCAGCAGCTCCCGTCCCGAAACCATGAACACTGAAGCTTTCTTT
V: TRBV20-1; D: -; J: TRBJ2-5; size: -; CDR3: CSAFAQETQYF; DNA: TGCAGTGCTTTTGCCCAAGAGACCCAGTACTTC
V: TRBV29-1; D: -; J: TRBJ1-3; size: few; CDR3: CSVRTEGGSTIYF; DNA: TGCAGCGTTCGTACAGAAGGGGGTAGCACCATATATTTT
V: TRBV19; D: TRBD2; J: TRBJ2-1; size: few; CDR3: CASSMDSGGAGEQFF; DNA: TGTGCCAGTAGTATGGATAGCGGGGGGGCCGGTGAGCAGTTCTTC
V: TRBV10-3; D: -; J: TRBJ2-4; size: many; CDR3: CAISEGGARGNIQYF; DNA: TGTGCCATCAGTGAGGGGGGAGCACGAGGAAACATTCAGTACTTC
V: TRBV12-3/TRBV12-4; D: TRBD2; J: TRBJ2-1; size: many; CDR3: CASSSPLLGGGSYNEQFF; DNA: TGTGCCAGCAGTTCCCCTCTCCTCGGGGGGGGCTCCTACAATGAGCAGTTCTTC
V: TRBV7-6; D: -; J: TRBJ2-5; size: few; CDR3: CASRKGGPQETQYF; DNA: TGTGCCAGCCGTAAGGGGGGTCCACAAGAGACCCAGTACTTC
V: TRBV18; D: TRBD1; J: TRBJ1-1; size: many; CDR3: CASSPLQGKSLSTEAFF; DNA: TGTGCCAGCTCACCACTACAGGGGAAAAGTTTGAGCACTGAAGCTTTCTTT
V: TRBV29-1; D: -; J: TRBJ2-3; size: many; CDR3: CSYLTGGVDTQYF; DNA: TGCAGCTACCTGACAGGAGGGGTGGATACGCAGTATTTT
V: TRBV10-3; D: TRBD2; J: TRBJ2-3; size: many; CDR3: CAISDRLAGNGRDTQYF; DNA: TGTGCCATCAGTGACAGACTAGCGGGGAACGGGAGGGATACGCAGTATTTT
V: TRBV10-3; D: -; J: TRBJ2-3; size: few; CDR3: CASAGTGAGADTQYF; DNA: TGTGCCTCCGCTGGAACGGGGGCCGGTGCAGATACGCAGTATTTT
V: TRBV7-2; D: -; J: TRBJ1-2; size: few; CDR3: CASSQVPGSGYTF; DNA: TGTGCCAGCAGCCAAGTGCCCGGCTCAGGCTACACCTTC
V: TRBV6-2/TRBV6-3; D: -; J: TRBJ1-5; size: -; CDR3: CASSVGERPQHF; DNA: TGTGCCAGCAGTGTCGGGGAGCGCCCCCAGCATTTT
V: TRBV13; D: -; J: TRBJ2-1; size: many; CDR3: CASSSREAFDNEQFF; DNA: TGTGCCAGCAGCTCCAGGGAGGCGTTTGACAATGAGCAGTTCTTC
V: TRBV29-1; D: -; J: TRBJ2-5; size: few; CDR3: CSVEDYKTQYF; DNA: TGCAGCGTTGAAGATTATAAGACCCAGTACTTC
V: TRBV12-3/TRBV12-4; D: -; J: TRBJ1-2; size: few; CDR3: CASSLQAYGYTF; DNA: TGTGCCAGCAGTTTACAGGCGTATGGCTACACCTTC
V: TRBV20-1; D: -; J: TRBJ2-7; size: many; CDR3: CSARDGTYEQYF; DNA: TGCAGTGCTAGGGACGGGACCTACGAGCAGTACTTC
V: TRBV6-6; D: TRBD1; J: TRBJ2-1; size: few; CDR3: CASSTDRGLYNEQFF; DNA: TGTGCCAGCAGTACCGACAGGGGCTTATACAATGAGCAGTTCTTC
V: TRBV7-6; D: TRBD2; J: TRBJ2-3; size: few; CDR3: CASSLGLAGGQYF; DNA: TGTGCCAGCAGCTTAGGACTAGCGGGGGGGCAGTATTTT
V: TRBV4-2; D: -; J: TRBJ2-1; size: -; CDR3: CASSQASEGPGNEQFF; DNA: TGTGCCAGCAGCCAGGCTAGCGAAGGGCCTGGCAATGAGCAGTTCTTC
V: TRBV20-1; D: -; J: TRBJ1-1; size: few; CDR3: CSALRQNTEAFF; DNA: TGCAGTGCTTTAAGACAGAACACTGAAGCTTTCTTT
V: TRBV4-1; D: -; J: TRBJ1-3; size: -; CDR3: CASSQERRISGNTIYF; DNA: TGCGCCAGCAGCCAAGAAAGGCGTATCTCTGGAAACACCATATATTTT
V: TRBV20-1; D: -; J: TRBJ1-6; size: many; CDR3: CSAIGDNSPLHF; DNA: TGCAGTGCTATAGGAGATAATTCACCCCTCCACTTT
V: TRBV5-1; D: -; J: TRBJ2-7; size: few; CDR3: CASSLATLNLGYEQYF; DNA: TGCGCCAGCAGCTTGGCCACGCTGAACCTAGGCTACGAGCAGTACTTC
V: TRBV6-6; D: TRBD1; J: TRBJ2-7; size: many; CDR3: CASSSGQGQTYEQYF; DNA: TGTGCCAGCAGTTCCGGACAGGGACAAACCTACGAGCAGTACTTC
V: TRBV20-1; D: -; J: TRBJ2-3; size: many; CDR3: CSARGGDTQYF; DNA: TGCAGTGCTAGGGGGGGAGATACGCAGTATTTT
V: TRBV13; D: -; J: TRBJ1-2; size: -; CDR3: CASSPTPKTSGANYGYTF; DNA: TGTGCCAGCAGCCCAACCCCAAAAACCTCTGGAGCTAACTATGGCTACACCTTC
V: TRBV12-3/TRBV12-4; D: -; J: TRBJ2-3; size: -; CDR3: CASNFHGGSTDTQYF; DNA: TGTGCCAGCAATTTCCATGGAGGGAGCACAGATACGCAGTATTTT
V: TRBV6-5; D: -; J: TRBJ2-1; size: many; CDR3: CASRRVDEQFF; DNA: TGTGCCAGCAGGAGGGTGGATGAGCAGTTCTTC
V: TRBV11-1; D: TRBD1; J: TRBJ1-1; size: many; CDR3: CASSHTTGEWTEAFF; DNA: TGTGCCAGCAGCCATACGACAGGGGAGTGGACTGAAGCTTTCTTT
V: TRBV12-3/TRBV12-4; D: -; J: TRBJ2-1; size: few; CDR3: CASSLRQDVYNEQFF; DNA: TGTGCCAGCAGTCTAAGACAGGATGTCTACAATGAGCAGTTCTTC
V: TRBV28; D: -; J: TRBJ1-1; size: -; CDR3: CASSSRLFNTEAFF; DNA: TGTGCCAGCAGTTCTAGGTTGTTTAACACTGAAGCTTTCTTT
V: TRBV12-3/TRBV12-4; D: TRBD1; J: TRBJ2-7; size: few; CDR3: CASSLALGQGNTYEQYF; DNA: TGTGCCAGCAGTTTGGCTTTGGGACAGGGAAATACCTACGAGCAGTACTTC
V: TRBV20-1; D: -; J: TRBJ1-3; size: -; CDR3: CSASLPGSSGNTIYF; DNA: TGCAGTGCTAGTCTACCGGGGAGCTCTGGAAACACCATATATTTT
V: TRBV25-1; D: -; J: TRBJ2-3; size: many; CDR3: CASSDLGMTDTQYF; DNA: TGTGCCAGCAGTGACCTCGGGATGACAGATACGCAGTATTTT
V: TRBV7-9; D: -; J: TRBJ1-6; size: -; CDR3: CASSPNSGPPLHF; DNA: TGTGCCAGCAGCCCCAACAGTGGCCCTCCCCTCCACTTT
V: TRBV4-2; D: -; J: TRBJ2-3; size: many; CDR3: CASSLQGASDTSTDTQYF; DNA: TGTGCCAGCAGCCTACAGGGTGCTTCGGATACTAGCACAGATACGCAGTATTTT
V: TRBV9; D: -; J: TRBJ1-5; size: many; CDR3: CASSVGGVDNQPQHF; DNA: TGTGCCAGCAGCGTAGGAGGGGTGGATAATCAGCCCCAGCATTTT
V: TRBV5-1; D: -; J: TRBJ1-1; size: -; CDR3: CASSLAGGTFAEAFF; DNA: TGCGCCAGCAGCTTGGCAGGCGGGACATTTGCTGAAGCTTTCTTT
V: TRBV10-3; D: -; J: TRBJ1-1; size: -; CDR3: CAIRALENTEAFF; DNA: TGTGCCATCAGGGCTCTGGAGAACACTGAAGCTTTCTTT
V: TRBV6-5; D: -; J: TRBJ1-1; size: many; CDR3: CASGRGEAFF; DNA: TGTGCCAGCGGGAGAGGTGAAGCTTTCTTT
V: TRBV4-3; D: TRBD2; J: TRBJ2-3; size: -; CDR3: CASSQDLKRASGGSDTQYF; DNA: TGCGCCAGCAGCCAGGATCTTAAGCGGGCTAGCGGGGGTTCGGATACGCAGTATTTT
V: TRBV5-1; D: -; J: TRBJ1-1; size: few; CDR3: CASSLTGPGGTEAFF; DNA: TGCGCCAGCAGCTTGACAGGGCCGGGGGGCACTGAAGCTTTCTTT
V: TRBV6-2/TRBV6-3; D: -; J: TRBJ1-5; size: few; CDR3: CASSRGIPSTQPQHF; DNA: TGTGCCAGCAGCCGCGGGATCCCCTCCACCCAGCCCCAGCATTTT
V: TRBV10-3; D: -; J: TRBJ2-7; size: few; CDR3: CAISDLAGGSYEQYF; DNA: TGTGCCATCAGTGACCTGGCCGGCGGTAGCTACGAGCAGTACTTC
V: TRBV9; D: -; J: TRBJ1-5; size: few; CDR3: CASSVSGNQPQHF; DNA: TGTGCCAGCAGCGTATCCGGAAATCAGCCCCAGCATTTT
V: TRBV12-3/TRBV12-4; D: TRBD1; J: TRBJ2-7; size: many; CDR3: CASSLGQREQYF; DNA: TGTGCCAGCAGTCTGGGACAGAGAGAGCAGTACTTC
V: TRBV4-1; D: TRBD1; J: TRBJ1-4; size: -; CDR3: CASSHAPQGVKRATNEKLFF; DNA: TGCGCCAGCAGCCACGCCCCACAGGGGGTTAAAAGAGCAACTAATGAAAAACTGTTTTTT
V: TRBV18; D: TRBD1; J: TRBJ1-1; size: many; CDR3: CASSRETGGTEAFF; DNA: TGTGCCAGCTCACGAGAGACAGGGGGAACTGAAGCTTTCTTT
V: TRBV7-2; D: -; J: TRBJ2-5; size: -; CDR3: CASSSSITETQYF; DNA: TGTGCCAGCAGCTCTAGTATCACGGAGACCCAGTACTTC
V: TRBV7-3; D: -; J: TRBJ2-7; size: many; CDR3: CASSLSGPPYEQYF; DNA: TGTGCCAGCAGCTTATCAGGTCCTCCCTACGAGCAGTACTTC